The clone carrying this TCR beta chain was seen only a few times. Its antigen is not identified. A sort by CD45RO/CCR7/CD25/CD127/CD95/CD27 yielded CD4+ naive, central memory, regulatory and stem cell-like memory cells. Reverse transcription of all isolated RNA meant that expressed TCRB transcripts were sequenced. Measured with immunoSEQ multiplex PCR; TCRdb has only the in-frame clones, and not every one. The sample has more than 150,000 clones, less than 15% seen once. These data originate in a study of beta chain features in type 1 diabetes. Study observations and caveats: Shortening of TCRB CDR3s, moderate but significant, appeared in all four CD4+ subsets of Type 1 diabetes patients. For cells with high TCR expression, cDNA sequencing could yield over-representation.

The V gene's germline CDR1 is SNHLY and CDR2 FYNNEI. V was trimmed by 6 bases and J by 9 bases, leaving 15 bases between them. The CDR3 extends over 12 amino acids. V gene TRBV2 combines with J gene TRBJ2-7; D possibly corresponds to TRBD2 (5 bases). The specimen sequenced was central memory CD4+ T cells from blood. The sequence was collected from a woman aged 18-29 years in good health. CDR3 bases: TGTGCCAGCAGAATAACTAGTTTCGGGCAGTACTTC. Its translation: CASRITSFGQYF.